This record concerns one T cell receptor beta chain sequence. This specimen comes from a study of OX40 agonist ivuxolimab in advanced cancers. Generated by immunoSEQ multiplex PCR, the TCRdb table keeps only in-frame clones and is missing some. The sample carries about 52,000 clones, under 95% recorded once. Trimming removed 1 base at V and 0 bases at J, with 9 bases between. This CDR3 comprises 15 residues. Looked up from germline, CDR1 is KGHSH and CDR2 is LQKENI. V usage is TRBV18 and J usage is TRBJ2-5; D possibly matches TRBD1 or TRBD2 (5 bases each). The input for sequencing was CD4+ or CD8+ T cells sorted from blood, taken in a trial of the OX40 agonist ivuxolimab. This clonotype originated in an adult with an advanced solid tumor such as melanoma, head and neck, liver or kidney cancer. CDR3 nucleotides: TGTGCCAGCTCACCACGGGACGCAGACCAAGAGACCCAGTACTTC. Its protein is CASSPRDADQETQYF.